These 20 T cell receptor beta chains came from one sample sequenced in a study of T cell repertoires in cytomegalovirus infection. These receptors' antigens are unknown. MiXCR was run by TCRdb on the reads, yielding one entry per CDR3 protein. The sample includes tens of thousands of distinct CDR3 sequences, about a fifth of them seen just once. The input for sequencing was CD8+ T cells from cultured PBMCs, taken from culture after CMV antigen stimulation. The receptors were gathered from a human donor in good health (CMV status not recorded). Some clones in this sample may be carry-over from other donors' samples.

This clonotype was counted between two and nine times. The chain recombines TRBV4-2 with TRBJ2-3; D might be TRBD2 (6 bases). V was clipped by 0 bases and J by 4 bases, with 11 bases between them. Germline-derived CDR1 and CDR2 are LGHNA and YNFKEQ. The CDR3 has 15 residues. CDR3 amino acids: CASSQDLGGADTQYF. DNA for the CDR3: TGTGCCAGCAGCCAAGATCTTGGAGGGGCAGATACGCAGTATTTT.

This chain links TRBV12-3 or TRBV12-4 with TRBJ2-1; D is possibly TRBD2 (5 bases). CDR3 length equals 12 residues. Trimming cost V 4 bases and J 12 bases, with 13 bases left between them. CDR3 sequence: CASSSGLVLQFF. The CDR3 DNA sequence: TGTGCCAGCAGTTCAGGACTGGTTTTGCAGTTCTTC.

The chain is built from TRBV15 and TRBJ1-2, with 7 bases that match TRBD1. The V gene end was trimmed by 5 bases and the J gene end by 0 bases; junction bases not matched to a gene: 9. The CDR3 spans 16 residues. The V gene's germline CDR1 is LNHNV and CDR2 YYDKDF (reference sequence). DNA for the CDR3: TGTGCCACCAGCGGGGACAGTGGCGGTTCTAACTATGGCTACACCTTC. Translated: CATSGDSGGSNYGYTF.

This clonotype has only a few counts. CDR3 nucleotide sequence: TGTGCCAGCAGCTTAGCAGGGGTCCGCGGGCAGCCCCAGCATTTT. Protein sequence: CASSLAGVRGQPQHF. The rearrangement joins TRBV7-6 to TRBJ1-5; TRBD1 might be the D (5 bases). With 0 bases removed from V and 7 bases from J, the gap between germline ends came to 13 bases. The length of the CDR3 is 15 residues. Germline assignment: CDR1 SGHVS and CDR2 FNYEAQ.

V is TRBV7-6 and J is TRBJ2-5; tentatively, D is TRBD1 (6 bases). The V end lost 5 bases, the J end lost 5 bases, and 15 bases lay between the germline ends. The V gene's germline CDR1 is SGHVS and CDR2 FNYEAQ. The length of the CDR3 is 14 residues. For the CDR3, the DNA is TGTGCCAGCAGCATTTACAGGGACGGGGAGACCCAGTACTTC. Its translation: CASSIYRDGETQYF.

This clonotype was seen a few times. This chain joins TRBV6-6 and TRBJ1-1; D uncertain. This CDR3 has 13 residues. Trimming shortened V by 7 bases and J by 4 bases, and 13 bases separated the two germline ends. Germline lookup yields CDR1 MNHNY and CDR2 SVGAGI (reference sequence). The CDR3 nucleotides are TGTGCCAGCACCCCTCTGGGTGTCACTGAAGCTTTCTTT. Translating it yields CASTPLGVTEAFF.

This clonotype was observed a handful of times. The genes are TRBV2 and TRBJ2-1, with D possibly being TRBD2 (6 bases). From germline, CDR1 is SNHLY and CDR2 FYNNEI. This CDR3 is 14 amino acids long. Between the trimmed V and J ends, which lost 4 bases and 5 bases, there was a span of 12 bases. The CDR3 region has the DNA TGTGCCAGCAGTGTAGTAGCGGCTCACAATGAGCAGTTCTTC. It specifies CASSVVAAHNEQFF.

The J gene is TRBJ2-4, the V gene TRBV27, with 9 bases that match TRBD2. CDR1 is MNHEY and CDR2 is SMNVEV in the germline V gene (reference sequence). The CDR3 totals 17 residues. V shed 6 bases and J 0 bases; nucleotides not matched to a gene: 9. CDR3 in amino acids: CASRPSGEQLAKNIQYF. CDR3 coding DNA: TGTGCCAGCAGACCTAGCGGGGAGCAACTAGCCAAAAACATTCAGTACTTC.

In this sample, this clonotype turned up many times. The CDR3 DNA reads as TGTGCCAGCAGCCCGACACGTGGAGAGCAGTACTTC. It is translated as CASSPTRGEQYF. The V and J genes are TRBV11-2 and TRBJ2-7; D is unclear. The CDR3 has 12 amino acids. In germline, CDR1 is SGHAT, CDR2 FQNNGV. The V end was cut by 5 bases, the J end by 7 bases, with 12 bases between.

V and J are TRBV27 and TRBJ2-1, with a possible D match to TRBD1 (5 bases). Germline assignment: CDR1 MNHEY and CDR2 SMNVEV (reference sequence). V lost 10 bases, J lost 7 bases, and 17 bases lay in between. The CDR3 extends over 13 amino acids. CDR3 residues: CATRQSLRNEQFF. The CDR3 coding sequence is TGTGCCACCCGACAGAGTTTAAGGAATGAGCAGTTCTTC.

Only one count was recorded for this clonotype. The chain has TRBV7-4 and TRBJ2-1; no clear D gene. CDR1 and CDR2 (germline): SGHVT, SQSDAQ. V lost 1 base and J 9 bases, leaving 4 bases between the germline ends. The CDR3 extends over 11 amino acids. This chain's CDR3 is CASSLDGEQFF. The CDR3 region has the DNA TGTGCCAGCAGCTTAGATGGTGAGCAGTTCTTC. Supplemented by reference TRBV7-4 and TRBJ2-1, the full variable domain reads GAGVSQSPRYKVAKRGRDVALRCDSISGHVTLYWYRQTLGQGSEVLTYSQSDAQRDKSGRPSGRFSAERPERSVSTLKIQRTEQGDSAVYLCASSLDGEQFFGPGTRLTVL.

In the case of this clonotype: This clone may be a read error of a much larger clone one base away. The DNA of the CDR3 is TGTGCCAGCAGCTTGGGGGGGGAAAGTAGCTACACCTTC. Protein: CASSLGGESSYTF. The V and J genes are TRBV7-9 and TRBJ1-2; possible D gene TRBD1, 5 bases. This CDR3 spans 13 amino acids. The V end lost 3 bases, the J end lost 9 bases, and 14 bases lay between the germline ends. CDR1 and CDR2 (germline): SEHNR, FQNEAQ (reference sequence).

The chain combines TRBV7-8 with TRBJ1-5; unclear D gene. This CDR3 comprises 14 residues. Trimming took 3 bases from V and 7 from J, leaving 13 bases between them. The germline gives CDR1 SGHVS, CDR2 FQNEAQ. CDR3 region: CASSFGQRVQPQHF. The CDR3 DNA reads TGTGCCAGCAGCTTTGGGCAGCGGGTGCAGCCCCAGCATTTT.

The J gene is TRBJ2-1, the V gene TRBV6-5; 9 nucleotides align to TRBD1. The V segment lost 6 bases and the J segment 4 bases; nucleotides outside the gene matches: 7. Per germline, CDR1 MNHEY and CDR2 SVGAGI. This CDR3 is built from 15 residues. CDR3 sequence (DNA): TGTGCCAGCAGCCGAACAGGGGGCGTTTACAATGAGCAGTTCTTC. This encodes CASSRTGGVYNEQFF.

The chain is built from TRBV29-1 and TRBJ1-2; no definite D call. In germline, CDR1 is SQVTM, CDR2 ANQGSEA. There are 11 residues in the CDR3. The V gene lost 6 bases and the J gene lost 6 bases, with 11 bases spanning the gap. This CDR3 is CSVPVGDGYTF. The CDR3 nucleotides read TGCAGCGTACCAGTCGGGGATGGCTACACCTTC.

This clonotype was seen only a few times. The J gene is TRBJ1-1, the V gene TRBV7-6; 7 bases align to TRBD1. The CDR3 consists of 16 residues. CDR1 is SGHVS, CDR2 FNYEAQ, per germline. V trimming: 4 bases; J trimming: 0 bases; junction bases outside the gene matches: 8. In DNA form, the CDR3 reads TGTGCCAGCAGCTACCGACAGGGAGAGATGAACACTGAAGCTTTCTTT. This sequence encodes CASSYRQGEMNTEAFF.

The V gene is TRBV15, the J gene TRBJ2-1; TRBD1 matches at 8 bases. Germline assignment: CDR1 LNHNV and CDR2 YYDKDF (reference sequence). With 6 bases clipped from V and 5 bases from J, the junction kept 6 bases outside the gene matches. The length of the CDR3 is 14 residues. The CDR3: CATRGTGFNNEQFF. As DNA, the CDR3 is TGTGCCACCAGAGGGACAGGATTCAACAATGAGCAGTTCTTC.

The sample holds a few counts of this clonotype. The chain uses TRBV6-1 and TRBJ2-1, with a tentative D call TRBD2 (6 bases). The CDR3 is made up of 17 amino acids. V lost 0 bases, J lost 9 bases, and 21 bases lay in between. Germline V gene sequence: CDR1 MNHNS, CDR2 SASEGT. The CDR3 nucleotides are TGTGCCAGCAGTGAAGCGCGGGGATGGAGGGACGAAGCTGAGCAGTTCTTC. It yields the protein CASSEARGWRDEAEQFF.

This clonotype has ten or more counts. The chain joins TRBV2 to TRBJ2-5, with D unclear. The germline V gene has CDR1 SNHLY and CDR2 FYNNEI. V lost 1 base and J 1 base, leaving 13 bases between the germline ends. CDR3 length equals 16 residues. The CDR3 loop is CASSEGWSETQETQYF. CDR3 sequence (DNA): TGTGCCAGCAGTGAAGGGTGGTCAGAAACCCAAGAGACCCAGTACTTC.

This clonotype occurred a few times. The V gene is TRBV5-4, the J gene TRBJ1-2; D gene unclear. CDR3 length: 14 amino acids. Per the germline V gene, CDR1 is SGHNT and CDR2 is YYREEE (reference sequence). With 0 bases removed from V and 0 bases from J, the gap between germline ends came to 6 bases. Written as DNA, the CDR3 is TGTGCCAGCAGCTTGGACACCGCTAACTATGGCTACACCTTC. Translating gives CASSLDTANYGYTF.